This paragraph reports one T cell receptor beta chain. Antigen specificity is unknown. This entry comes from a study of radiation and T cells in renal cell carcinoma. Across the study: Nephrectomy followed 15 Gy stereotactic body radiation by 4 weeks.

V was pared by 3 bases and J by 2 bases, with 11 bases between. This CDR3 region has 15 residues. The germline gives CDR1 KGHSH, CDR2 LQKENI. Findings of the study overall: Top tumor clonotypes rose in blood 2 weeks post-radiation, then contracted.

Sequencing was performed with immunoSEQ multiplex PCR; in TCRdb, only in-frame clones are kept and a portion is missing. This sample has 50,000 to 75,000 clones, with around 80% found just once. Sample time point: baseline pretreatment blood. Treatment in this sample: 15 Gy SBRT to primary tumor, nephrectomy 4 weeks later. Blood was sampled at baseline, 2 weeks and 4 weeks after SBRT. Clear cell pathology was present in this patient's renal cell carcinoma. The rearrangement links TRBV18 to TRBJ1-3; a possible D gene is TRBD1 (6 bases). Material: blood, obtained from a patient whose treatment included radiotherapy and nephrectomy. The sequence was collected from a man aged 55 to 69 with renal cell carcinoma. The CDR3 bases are TGTGCCAGCTCACCGGGGGCACCCCCTGGAAACACCATATATTTT. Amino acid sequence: CASSPGAPPGNTIYF.